The present T cell receptor beta chain was sequenced within a study of control samples from healthy donors and cancer patients. The CDR3 loop spans 16 amino acids. V dropped 5 bases and J dropped 1; count of bases not matched to a gene: 2. Looked up from germline, CDR1 is SGHTA and CDR2 is FQGNSA. The protocol was immunoSEQ multiplex PCR, while the TCRdb copy is restricted to in-frame clones and leaves out a portion. The sample gives approximately 160,000 clones, around 94% of which show up once; more than 1.1% is in the top ten. The TCR originated in a woman between 18 and 29 years old in good health. Input material: blood. The chain has TRBV7-2 and TRBJ2-1; 13 positions match TRBD2. The CDR3 sequence is CASSKTSGGSYNEQFF. CDR3 coding DNA: TGTGCCAGCAGCAAGACTAGCGGGGGGTCCTACAATGAGCAGTTCTTC.